This passage covers 22 T cell receptor beta chains from one sample sequenced in a study of shared T cell receptors in the human thymus. The assay was immunoSEQ multiplex PCR, and TCRdb's table has in-frame clones only and misses some. Here the sample spans approximately 580,000 clones, more than 75% being singletons. These data also formed part of another study, on human thymus T cells.

Specimen: thymocytes. All receptors derive from a boy less than two years old with a congenital heart defect.

This chain joins TRBV28 and TRBJ2-7; a weak D match, TRBD2 (8 bases). Germline V gene data show CDR1 as MDHEN and CDR2 as SYDVKM. This CDR3 contains 19 residues. Deletions cut 10 bases from V and 0 bases from J, with 31 bases between. The DNA for the CDR3 is TGTGCCACCTCCCCCAGGGGGTACGAGCGGGAGCGGAGCTCCTACGAGCAGTACTTC. This encodes CATSPRGYERERSSYEQYF.

As for this clone: Because the CDR3's place on the DNA is in doubt, the DNA is left out and the CDR3 is given as listed by TCRdb. This chain connects TRBV10-3 to TRBJ2-1; the D segment call TRBD2 is taken from the table without a DNA check. CDR1 and CDR2 from the germline V gene are ENHRY and SYGVKD. The CDR3 region is 13 residues in length, termini included. This CDR3 reads CAPVLRGEDEQFF.

V gene TRBV6-1 combines with J gene TRBJ2-7; the match to TRBD2 covers 8 bases. V lost 2 bases and J lost 1; bases outside the gene matches: 16. Germline CDR1 is MNHNS and CDR2 is SASEGT. The CDR3 is 19 amino acids. In DNA form, the CDR3 reads TGTGCCAGCAGTGAATCTGGAACTAGCGGCCCGGGGGGTTCCTACGAGCAGTACTTC. This translates into CASSESGTSGPGGSYEQYF.

J is TRBJ2-1 and V is TRBV19, with D uncertain. The CDR3 runs to 12 residues. V was clipped by 5 bases and J by 2 bases, with 4 bases between them. Looked up from germline, CDR1 is LNHDA and CDR2 is SQIVND (reference sequence). CDR3 residues: CASSPAYNEQFF. CDR3 DNA: TGTGCCAGTAGTCCGGCCTACAATGAGCAGTTCTTC.

The chain carries TRBV5-4 and TRBJ2-1, with TRBD1 identical over 8 bases. Looked up from germline, CDR1 is SGHNT and CDR2 is YYREEE (reference sequence). The CDR3 runs to 16 residues. J gave up 3 bases and V 3 bases, and 8 bases lay outside the gene matches. The CDR3 bases are TGTGCCAGCAGCTCGGGTACCGGGACAGGCTACAATGAGCAGTTCTTC. The encoded protein is CASSSGTGTGYNEQFF.

The rearrangement uses TRBV28 and TRBJ2-7; 11 nucleotides agree with TRBD1. There are 14 residues in the CDR3. The junction had 3 bases not matched to a gene; V was cut back by 4 bases and J by 4 bases. The germline V gene encodes CDR1 MDHEN and CDR2 SYDVKM. The CDR3, as DNA: TGTGCCAGCAGTTGGCGGGACAGGGGGTACGAGCAGTACTTC. Residues: CASSWRDRGYEQYF.

This clone was detected a few times. This chain uses TRBV10-1 with TRBJ2-1; 9 bases line up with TRBD1. CDR1 is WNHNN and CDR2 is SYGVQD in the germline V gene (reference sequence). With V trimmed by 7 bases and J by 8 bases, 15 bases remained unmatched. This CDR3 comprises 16 residues. CDR3 amino acids: CASTYTGTGNVHEQFF. The CDR3 DNA sequence: TGCGCCAGCACCTATACCGGGACAGGGAATGTACATGAGCAGTTCTTC.

V is TRBV5-6 and J is TRBJ2-4; perhaps TRBD1 as D (6 bases). V shed 6 bases and J shed 4 bases, with 17 bases lying between them. Germline V gene sequence: CDR1 SGHDT, CDR2 YYEEEE. This CDR3 is built from 15 residues. CDR3 amino acids: CASTLGHREKNIQYF. The CDR3 DNA reads TGTGCCAGCACCCTGGGACACCGAGAAAAAAACATTCAGTACTTC.

This clone occurred a few times. V usage is TRBV25-1 and J usage is TRBJ1-4; possible D gene TRBD1, 6 bases. Trimming left V 3 bases short and J 6 bases short, with 17 bases between. CDR3 length equals 16 residues. The germline V gene has CDR1 MGHDK and CDR2 SYGVNS. The CDR3 is CASSDSHRVEDEKLFF. DNA of the CDR3: TGTGCCAGCAGTGACTCCCACAGGGTCGAGGATGAAAAACTGTTTTTT.

Written as DNA, the CDR3 is TGCGCCAGCAGCCAAGAAGAGCAGGGGGACTACGAGCAGTACTTC. Its translation is CASSQEEQGDYEQYF. J is TRBJ2-7 and V is TRBV4-1; 7 nucleotides agree with TRBD1. Germline V gene lookup returns CDR1 MGHRA and CDR2 YSYEKL. Germline trimming cut 0 bases from V and 3 bases from J; bases unmatched to any gene: 5. The CDR3 is 15 amino acids.

The count of this clone is one. The rearrangement uses TRBV27 and TRBJ2-5; TRBD2 matches 11 bases. The CDR3 consists of 18 residues. Per the germline V gene, CDR1 is MNHEY and CDR2 is SMNVEV (reference sequence). V lost 6 bases and J lost 0; bases outside the gene matches: 12. CDR3: CASSLRPPGLADQETQYF. For the CDR3, the DNA is TGTGCCAGCAGCCTAAGGCCCCCGGGACTAGCGGACCAAGAGACCCAGTACTTC.

The V gene is TRBV6-5, the J gene TRBJ1-2, with D maybe TRBD1 (5 bases). The CDR3 is 14 residues long. Germline V gene sequence: CDR1 MNHEY, CDR2 SVGAGI. V lost 4 bases, J lost 6 bases, and 15 bases lay in between. The CDR3 loop reads CASSSPDPQDGYTF. Here the CDR3 DNA reads TGTGCCAGCAGTTCCCCCGACCCACAGGATGGCTACACCTTC.

The chain has TRBV11-2 and TRBJ2-7; 11 bases fit TRBD2. After removal of 5 bases from V and 3 bases from J, the junction contained 15 bases not matched to a gene. Per germline, CDR1 SGHAT and CDR2 FQNNGV. The CDR3 extends over 18 amino acids. CDR3 DNA sequence: TGTGCCAGCAGCCATCCGGGACTAGCGGACCCGATGTACTACGAGCAGTACTTC. Encoded protein: CASSHPGLADPMYYEQYF.

This clone was picked up a small number of times. The chain is built from TRBV27 and TRBJ2-3, with 11 bases lining up with TRBD2. V lost 4 bases, J lost 4 bases, and 13 bases stayed unmatched. Germline V gives CDR1 MNHEY, CDR2 SMNVEV (reference sequence). The CDR3 totals 18 residues. CDR3 DNA: TGTGCCAGCAGTTGCATAGCGGGAGGGCCTTTGATGCCAGATACGCAGTATTTT. This encodes CASSCIAGGPLMPDTQYF.

This clone was observed a few times. The CDR3 bases are TGTGCCAGCAGCTCGGGTGGGGGCCGGTCCTACGAGCAGTACTTC. It yields the protein CASSSGGGRSYEQYF. The chain combines TRBV5-4 with TRBJ2-7; tentative D call: TRBD1 (6 bases). V was shortened by 3 bases and J by 1 base, with 14 bases between the two germline ends. Per germline, CDR1 SGHNT and CDR2 YYREEE (reference sequence). The CDR3 contains 15 residues. The full variable domain, with the rest looked up from reference TRBV5-4 and TRBJ2-7, is ETGVTQSPTHLIKTRGQQVTLRCSSQSGHNTVSWYQQALGQGPQFIFQYYREEENGRGNFPPRFSGLQFPNYSSELNVNALELDDSALYLCASSSGGGRSYEQYFGPGTRLTVT.

CDR3 sequence reads: CASSLDRGNTINSPLHF. The DNA of the CDR3 is TGTGCCAGCAGCTTGGACAGGGGGAATACGATTAATTCACCCCTCCACTTT. The chain links TRBV5-4 to TRBJ1-6; 8 bases fit TRBD1. Trimming cost V 0 bases and J 6 bases; bases outside gene matches: 8. Germline assignment: CDR1 SGHNT and CDR2 YYREEE (reference sequence). The CDR3 covers 17 residues. The full variable domain, completed using reference TRBV5-4 and TRBJ1-6, is ETGVTQSPTHLIKTRGQQVTLRCSSQSGHNTVSWYQQALGQGPQFIFQYYREEENGRGNFPPRFSGLQFPNYSSELNVNALELDDSALYLCASSLDRGNTINSPLHFGNGTRLTVT.

The chain combines TRBV10-1 with TRBJ2-2; D is perhaps TRBD1 (5 bases). This CDR3 is 15 amino acids long. The germline gives CDR1 WNHNN, CDR2 SYGVQD (reference sequence). Trimming removed 6 bases from V and 4 bases from J, with 15 bases in between. The DNA of the CDR3 is TGCGCCAGCAGCGCGGCGACAGAGATCACCGGGGAGCTGTTTTTT. As protein: CASSAATEITGELFF.

The chain carries TRBV27 and TRBJ1-2; tentatively, D is TRBD1 (5 bases). Trimming removed 5 bases from V and 5 bases from J, with 9 bases in between. The germline CDR1 and CDR2 sequences are MNHEY and SMNVEV (reference sequence). The CDR3 has 12 residues. CDR3: CASSPTGYGYTF. In DNA, the CDR3 is TGTGCCAGCAGTCCAACAGGTTATGGCTACACCTTC.

This rearrangement joins TRBV4-3 to TRBJ2-7; TRBD1 aligns across 7 bases. The J segment lost 2 bases and the V segment lost 3 bases, leaving 13 bases of the junction unmatched. Germline assignment: CDR1 LGHNA and CDR2 YSLEER. The CDR3 has 17 amino acids. CDR3 coding DNA: TGCGCCAGCAGCCAGGACCGGGACAGAAGATCCCCCTACGAGCAGTACTTC. This encodes CASSQDRDRRSPYEQYF.

The V call is TRBV16, the J call TRBJ1-1; 8 bases are a match to TRBD1. The CDR3 runs to 14 residues. Trimming removed 4 bases from V and 12 bases from J; junction bases left unmatched: 13. CDR1 is KGHSY and CDR2 is FQNENV in the germline V gene. The CDR3 DNA reads as TGTGCCAGCAGCCTCCCTCCGGGACAGGAGGCTCCTTTCTTT. Protein sequence: CASSLPPGQEAPFF. Supplemented by reference TRBV16 and TRBJ1-1, the full variable domain reads GEEVAQTPKHLVRGEGQKAKLYCAPIKGHSYVFWYQQVLKNEFKFLISFQNENVFDETGMPKERFSAKCLPNSPCSLEIQATKLEDSAVYFCASSLPPGQEAPFFGQGTRLTVV.

The chain couples TRBV28 to TRBJ1-5, with 9 bases aligning to TRBD1. Trimming cost V 3 bases and J 3 bases; bases outside gene matches: 3. This CDR3 comprises 15 residues. The germline CDR1 and CDR2 sequences are MDHEN and SYDVKM. CDR3: CASSFRDRVNQPQHF. The DNA of the CDR3 is TGTGCCAGCAGTTTCCGGGACAGGGTCAATCAGCCCCAGCATTTT.

In DNA, the CDR3 is TGTGCCAGCAGTCCCCGGGGACAGGGGGAAGTTTCATACGAGCAGTACTTC. Its translation is CASSPRGQGEVSYEQYF. V is TRBV27 and J is TRBJ2-7, with TRBD1 identical over 11 bases. The CDR3 is 17 amino acids. Trimming at V came to 5 bases and at J to 4 bases, leaving 13 bases not matched to a gene. CDR1 and CDR2 (germline): MNHEY, SMNVEV (reference sequence).